These 31 T cell receptor beta chains were all obtained from the same sample, sequenced in a study of long-term antiretroviral therapy in people with HIV. The assay, immunoSEQ v3.0, was run at survey level. Produced via immunoSEQ multiplex PCR; TCRdb's table is partial and in-frame only. The sample lists fewer than 20,000 clones, around four fifths occurring once. The sequences come from unsorted PBMCs, collected 2.5 years before starting antiretroviral therapy. The receptors come from a woman aged 50 to 65 with HIV.

This chain connects TRBV4-2 to TRBJ1-2, with 7 bases matching TRBD1. CDR1 LGHNA and CDR2 YNFKEQ come from the germline V gene. V shed 5 bases, J shed 2 bases, and the junction held 17 bases outside the gene matches. The CDR3 is 18 residues long. The CDR3 DNA is TGTGCCAGCAGCGGAATGCTCCGGGACAGTACGACAAACTATGGCTACACCTTC. This translates into CASSGMLRDSTTNYGYTF.

The rearrangement uses TRBV10-2 and TRBJ2-5, with 7 positions matching TRBD1. Germline CDR1 WSHSY, CDR2 SAAADI. The length of the CDR3 is 14 residues. V gave up 0 bases and J gave up 3 bases; unmatched junction bases: 1. The CDR3 is CASSESGTEETQYF. DNA for the CDR3: TGCGCCAGCAGTGAGTCGGGGACAGAAGAGACCCAGTACTTC.

The V call is TRBV29-1, the J call TRBJ1-1; 7 nucleotides match TRBD1. CDR3 length: 14 residues. Looked up from germline, CDR1 is SQVTM and CDR2 is ANQGSEA. J lost 2 bases, V lost 4 bases, and 7 bases had no gene match. The CDR3, as DNA: TGCAGCGTTGGGGGACAGCAGATTAACACTGAAGCTTTCTTT. Protein product: CSVGGQQINTEAFF.

This clone has more than one count but fewer than ten. The chain uses TRBV7-2 and TRBJ1-5; D possibly corresponds to TRBD1 (5 bases). Per the germline V gene, CDR1 is SGHTA and CDR2 is FQGNSA. Trimming stripped 2 bases from V and 7 bases from J, with 9 bases between. The CDR3 spans 13 residues. The CDR3 coding sequence is TGTGCCAGCAGCTTATTGGCAGGGCAGCCCCAGCATTTT. Translation gives CASSLLAGQPQHF.

The J gene is TRBJ1-2, the V gene TRBV11-2; 8 bases align to TRBD1. Germline V gene sequence: CDR1 SGHAT, CDR2 FQNNGV. The CDR3 consists of 12 residues. Losses at the gene ends were 4 bases for V and 9 bases for J; bases not matched to a gene: 4. The CDR3 loop reads CASSSGQGRYTF. The CDR3 nucleotides are TGTGCCAGCAGCTCAGGACAGGGTCGCTACACCTTC.

The chain joins TRBV5-1 to TRBJ2-5, with 9 bases fitting TRBD1. From germline, CDR1 is SGHRS and CDR2 YFSETQ. This CDR3 has 15 residues. V shed 4 bases and J 1 base; nucleotides not matched to a gene: 5. CDR3 in DNA: TGCGCCAGCAGCGCCGGGACAGGGCCCCAAGAGACCCAGTACTTC. Translation: CASSAGTGPQETQYF.

V is TRBV29-1 and J is TRBJ2-1; D may be TRBD2 (5 bases). Trimming removed 0 bases at V and 12 bases at J, with 12 bases between. Germline V gene data show CDR1 as SQVTM and CDR2 as ANQGSEA. CDR3 length: 12 amino acids. In nucleotides, the CDR3 is TGCAGCGTTGAAGATCTCGGGGTTGGGCAGTTCTTC. Amino acid sequence: CSVEDLGVGQFF.

This chain joins TRBV10-3 and TRBJ2-3, with D possibly TRBD2 on 6 matching bases. The CDR3 sequence is 15 residues long. CDR1 ENHRY and CDR2 SYGVKD come from the germline V gene. Trimming left V 3 bases short and J 3 bases short, with 13 bases between. DNA for the CDR3: TGTGCCATCAGTGAAGGGGCGGGAAAGACAGATACGCAGTATTTT. This gives the protein CAISEGAGKTDTQYF.

The genes are TRBV6-6 and TRBJ2-2, with no clear D. This CDR3 region has 12 residues. CDR1 and CDR2 from the germline V gene are MNHNY and SVGAGI (reference sequence). V was clipped by 4 bases and J by 4 bases, with 4 bases between them. CDR3 DNA sequence: TGTGCCAGCAGTTTCATCACCGGGGAGCTGTTTTTT. The encoded protein is CASSFITGELFF.

Notes on this clone: Other DNA sequences within the sample encode an identical CDR3. The rearrangement links TRBV18 to TRBJ1-1, with D hard to call. The germline CDR1 and CDR2 sequences are KGHSH and LQKENI. The CDR3 is 14 residues long. V was trimmed by 2 bases and J by 0 bases, leaving 7 bases between them. CDR3 sequence reads: CASSPSVLNTEAFF. The DNA of the CDR3 is TGTGCCAGCTCACCATCGGTCTTGAACACTGAAGCTTTCTTT.

This chain connects TRBV6-1 to TRBJ2-5, with D possibly being TRBD2 (6 bases). This CDR3 has 17 residues. Trimming left V 0 bases short and J 5 bases short, with 19 bases between. Germline V CDR1 and CDR2: MNHNS, SASEGT. The CDR3 DNA reads TGTGCCAGCAGTGAAGCGCGGCCAGGGAGACGGGGGGAGACCCAGTACTTC. Encoded protein: CASSEARPGRRGETQYF.

The V call is TRBV18, the J call TRBJ2-1; 9 bases are a match to TRBD2. The germline CDR1 and CDR2 sequences are KGHSH and LQKENI. The CDR3 contains 13 residues. The V gene end was trimmed by 8 bases and the J gene end by 7 bases; junction bases not matched to a gene: 6. CDR3 DNA sequence: TGTGCCAGCCGTCGACTAGCGGATAATGAGCAGTTCTTC. It specifies CASRRLADNEQFF. Complete variable domain (other parts from reference TRBV18 and TRBJ2-1): NAGVMQNPRHLVRRRGQEARLRCSPMKGHSHVYWYRQLPEEGLKFMVYLQKENIIDESGMPKERFSAEFPKEGPSILRIQQVVRGDSAAYFCASRRLADNEQFFGPGTRLTVL.

The V gene is TRBV21-1, the J gene TRBJ2-7; the table's D gene call, TRBD2, was not cross checked with the DNA. TRBV21-1 is a recognized pseudogene. The CDR3 contains 18 residues. This CDR3 reads CASSTPAVANTSKYEQYV. Here the CDR3 DNA reads TGTGCCAGCAGCACCCCGGCGGTCGCTAACACCAGTAAGTACGAGCAGTACGTC.

This chain links TRBV7-9 with TRBJ2-3; 8 bases map to TRBD2. Looked up from germline, CDR1 is SEHNR and CDR2 is FQNEAQ (reference sequence). J was trimmed by 2 bases and V by 5 bases; bases with no gene match: 6. The CDR3 is 15 amino acids. In DNA, the CDR3 is TGTGCCAGCAGCGCGGCGGGGGGACTCACAGATACGCAGTATTTT. Its protein product is CASSAAGGLTDTQYF. Based on the CDR3 plus reference TRBV7-9 and TRBJ2-3, the full variable domain is DTGVSQNPRHKITKRGQNVTFRCDPISEHNRLYWYRQTLGQGPEFLTYFQNEAQLEKSRLLSDRFSAERPKGSFSTLEIQRTEQGDSAMYLCASSAAGGLTDTQYFGPGTRLTVL.

The chain links TRBV9 to TRBJ1-1; maybe TRBD1 (5 bases). Between the trimmed V and J ends, which lost 0 bases and 4 bases, there was a span of 7 bases. Germline-derived CDR1 and CDR2 are SGDLS and YYNGEE. CDR3 size: 13 residues. CDR3 sequence: CASSVDGGTEAFF. In DNA, the CDR3 is TGTGCCAGCAGCGTAGATGGGGGCACTGAAGCTTTCTTT.

This clone was counted a few times. The chain couples TRBV19 to TRBJ2-7, with unresolved D. Germline V CDR1 and CDR2: LNHDA, SQIVND (reference sequence). The CDR3 loop spans 13 amino acids. Between the trimmed V and J ends, which lost 3 bases and 4 bases, there was a span of 10 bases. This CDR3 reads CASSMWGLYEQYF. The DNA for the CDR3 is TGTGCCAGTAGTATGTGGGGTTTGTACGAGCAGTACTTC.

The gene calls are TRBV6-6 and TRBJ2-2, with 12 bases aligning to TRBD2. The CDR3 loop spans 15 amino acids. Germline assignment: CDR1 MNHNY and CDR2 SVGAGI (reference sequence). V was clipped by 6 bases and J by 5 bases; unmatched bases: 4. The CDR3, as DNA: TGTGCCAGCAGACGACTAGCGGGGGAGACCGGGGAGCTGTTTTTT. Translation: CASRRLAGETGELFF.

The chain combines TRBV5-1 with TRBJ2-2, with TRBD1 matching over 7 bases. Germline V gene sequence: CDR1 SGHRS, CDR2 YFSETQ. This CDR3 contains 15 residues. Trimming removed 0 bases from V and 3 bases from J; junction bases left unmatched: 2. CDR3 bases: TGCGCCAGCAGCTTGGGACAGGGTGACACCGGGGAGCTGTTTTTT. The encoded protein is CASSLGQGDTGELFF. Complete variable domain (other parts from reference TRBV5-1 and TRBJ2-2): KAGVTQTPRYLIKTRGQQVTLSCSPISGHRSVSWYQQTPGQGLQFLFEYFSETQRNKGNFPGRFSGRQFSNSRSEMNVSTLELGDSALYLCASSLGQGDTGELFFGEGSRLTVL.

The chain has TRBV27 and TRBJ1-1; no reliable D call. V gave up 0 bases and J gave up 0 bases, with 5 bases separating them. CDR1 is MNHEY, CDR2 SMNVEV, per germline (reference sequence). This CDR3 region has 14 residues. In DNA form, the CDR3 reads TGTGCCAGCAGTTTATCGAGATTGAACACTGAAGCTTTCTTT. Translated: CASSLSRLNTEAFF.

This rearrangement joins TRBV7-9 to TRBJ2-1, with D perhaps given as TRBD1 or TRBD2 (5 bases each). Germline CDR1 SEHNR, CDR2 FQNEAQ (reference sequence). The CDR3 runs to 16 residues. V gave up 8 bases and J gave up 2 bases, with 19 bases separating them. Here the CDR3 reads CASSGTEYSTYNEQFF. In DNA form, the CDR3 reads TGTGCCAGCTCCGGGACGGAATATTCAACCTACAATGAGCAGTTCTTC.

This clone was recorded only once. V gene TRBV6-5 combines with J gene TRBJ2-3; 8 bases are a match to TRBD2. The V gene's germline CDR1 is MNHEY and CDR2 SVGAGI. This CDR3 spans 14 amino acids. Trimming removed 4 bases from V and 7 bases from J; junction bases left unmatched: 7. CDR3 in amino acids: CASSSGLAPNTQYF. DNA for the CDR3: TGTGCCAGCAGTTCCGGACTAGCTCCAAATACGCAGTATTTT.

This chain joins TRBV6-5 and TRBJ1-2, with unresolved D. Per the germline V gene, CDR1 is MNHEY and CDR2 is SVGAGI. This CDR3 has 14 residues. The V and J ends lost 6 bases and 7 bases respectively, with 18 bases between them. DNA for the CDR3: TGTGCCAGCAGACGCCTACTAGCGGAGGGTGGCTACACCTTC. It translates to CASRRLLAEGGYTF.

The chain's CDR3 is CASRLGGPRETQYF. The DNA of the CDR3 is TGTGCCAGCCGGTTAGGGGGGCCCCGAGAGACCCAGTACTTC. The chain links TRBV6-5 to TRBJ2-5; D possibly matches TRBD1 or TRBD2 (6 bases each). CDR1 and CDR2 from the germline V gene are MNHEY and SVGAGI. This CDR3 has 14 amino acids. V shed 8 bases and J shed 4 bases, with 17 bases lying between them.

The chain combines TRBV18 with TRBJ2-7; the D call may be TRBD1 or TRBD2 (5 bases each). Per germline, CDR1 KGHSH and CDR2 LQKENI. There are 13 residues in the CDR3. Deletions cut 4 bases from V and 3 bases from J, with 10 bases between. CDR3 nucleotide sequence: TGTGCCAGCTCACGAGGGGCGGACTACGAGCAGTACGTC. It specifies CASSRGADYEQYV.

This rearrangement joins TRBV11-1 to TRBJ1-5; 10 bases line up with TRBD1. CDR1 and CDR2 (germline): SGHAT, FQDESV (reference sequence). Losses at the gene ends were 3 bases for V and 5 bases for J; bases not matched to a gene: 4. The CDR3 runs to 15 residues. CDR3 DNA: TGTGCCAGCAGCTTTGGCGGACAGGGGGATCAGCCCCAGCATTTT. Translated: CASSFGGQGDQPQHF.

The CDR3 DNA reads TGCGCCAGCAGCCAAGCCCCCCGGGATGTTAATGAAAAACTGTTTTTT. It translates to CASSQAPRDVNEKLFF. The chain combines TRBV4-1 with TRBJ1-4; D gene unclear. Germline V gene sequence: CDR1 MGHRA, CDR2 YSYEKL. V gave up 1 base and J gave up 4 bases, with 13 bases separating them. The CDR3 extends over 16 amino acids.

The chain employs TRBV19 and TRBJ1-5; D gene unclear. CDR1 is LNHDA, CDR2 SQIVND, per germline (reference sequence). With 5 bases removed from V and 0 bases from J, the gap between germline ends came to 14 bases. This CDR3 region has 16 residues. CDR3 nucleotides: TGTGCCAGTAGTCCCAGCCGAGATAATAGCAATCAGCCCCAGCATTTT. Translated: CASSPSRDNSNQPQHF.

The J gene is TRBJ2-1, the V gene TRBV2, with D possibly being TRBD1 (5 bases). Trimming removed 11 bases from V and 0 bases from J, with 11 bases in between. Germline CDR1 is SNHLY and CDR2 is FYNNEI. The CDR3 is made up of 13 amino acids. CDR3 protein: CALGPSSYNEQFF. CDR3 in DNA: TGTGCCCTGGGGCCGAGCTCCTACAATGAGCAGTTCTTC.

The rearrangement uses TRBV12-5 and TRBJ1-4, with 10 bases identical to TRBD1. Germline trimming cut 5 bases from V and 8 bases from J; bases unmatched to any gene: 5. CDR3 length: 14 residues. Germline V lookup: CDR1 LGHNT, CDR2 FRNRAP. The CDR3 sequence is CASGRTGGREKLFF. The DNA of the CDR3 is TGTGCTAGTGGTCGGACAGGGGGTAGGGAAAAACTGTTTTTT.

The chain uses TRBV10-2 and TRBJ1-2; 11 bases align to TRBD1. In germline, CDR1 is WSHSY, CDR2 SAAADI. The length of the CDR3 is 14 residues. Trimming at V came to 5 bases and at J to 9 bases, leaving 8 bases not matched to a gene. The CDR3 bases are TGCGCCAGCAGTTTCGGGGGACAGGGGGATCGCTACACCTTC. Its translation: CASSFGGQGDRYTF.

The chain couples TRBV6-1 to TRBJ2-1, with D hard to call. Trimming left V 6 bases short and J 9 bases short, with 6 bases between. Germline CDR1 MNHNS, CDR2 SASEGT. The CDR3 loop spans 10 amino acids. The chain's CDR3 is CASRSGEQFF. As DNA, the CDR3 is TGTGCCAGCAGGTCTGGTGAGCAGTTCTTC.